This T cell receptor beta chain was sequenced during a study of regulatory T cells in long-lasting Graves disease. Stated time point: persistent/refractory GD, antithyroid drugs over 5 years with positive TRAb. PBMC RNA was the source of the TCR library. iRepertoire HTBI primers and Arm-PCR of CDR3 regions built TCR beta libraries. TCRdb analysed the multiplex PCR reads with MiXCR anew, one entry per CDR3 protein. The profile covers a few hundred thousand distinct CDR3 sequences, with 23% appearing a single time and about 27% taken by the ten largest. This clonotype was observed at least ten times. This sample comprised peripheral blood mononuclear cells (PBMCs), obtained when the disease was refractory, from a patient treated with antithyroid drugs. This sequence originates from a female donor with Graves disease.

The CDR3 sequence: CASSLYGTQETQYF. The CDR3 bases are TGTGCCAGCAGTTTGTACGGGACCCAAGAGACCCAGTACTTC. The chain couples TRBV28 to TRBJ2-5, with D perhaps TRBD1 or TRBD2 (5 bases each). Germline loops: CDR1 MDHEN, CDR2 SYDVKM. V dropped 3 bases and J dropped 1 base, with 9 bases sitting between them. This CDR3 spans 14 amino acids.